A single T cell receptor beta chain is shown here with its context. This sample is part of a study of blood T cell repertoires in COVID-19. Here immunoSEQ multiplex PCR was the method, and the copy in TCRdb shows in-frame clones only, minus some. The sample holds hundreds of thousands of clones, 70% to 90% seen once. V shed 10 bases and J shed 2 bases, with 5 bases lying between them. This CDR3 is built from 11 residues. Germline CDR1 reads LNHDA; CDR2 reads SQIVND (reference sequence). This receptor was identified in a man aged 25-45 years who had recovered from COVID-19. The chain carries TRBV19 and TRBJ2-2; unclear D gene. Sequenced material: PBMCs or T cells enriched from blood (not recorded which). The CDR3 DNA is TGTGCCACCTCTAACACCGGGGAGCTGTTTTTT. Protein product: CATSNTGELFF.